The 3 T cell receptor beta chains reported below all come from one sample, sequenced in a study of CD8 T cells in Susac syndrome. Reverse transcription of about 0.5 to 1 ug RNA used random hexamers. MiXCR was run by TCRdb on the immunoSEQ multiplex PCR reads, yielding one entry per CDR3 protein. This table has some 130,000 distinct CDR3 sequences, around 90% appearing once. The sample consisted of CD8+ T cells from PBMCs. The receptors derive from a human donor with multiple sclerosis.

The gene calls are TRBV6-5 and TRBJ2-3; D may correspond to TRBD1 or TRBD2 (5 bases each). The CDR3 extends over 13 amino acids. Trimming left V 4 bases short and J 2 bases short, with 7 bases between. Looked up from germline, CDR1 is MNHEY and CDR2 is SVGAGI. The CDR3 coding sequence is TGTGCCAGCAGTTGGGGACCCACAGATACGCAGTATTTT. Translated, it gives CASSWGPTDTQYF.

The chain links TRBV19 to TRBJ2-1; 12 bases agree with TRBD2. The CDR3 runs to 15 residues. The junction had 9 bases not matched to a gene; V was cut back by 0 bases and J by 15 bases. Germline V CDR1 and CDR2: LNHDA, SQIVND (reference sequence). The CDR3 DNA reads TGTGCCAGTAGTATAGAGGCTAGCGGGAGGGGCTCGCGGTTCTTC. Translating it yields CASSIEASGRGSRFF.

The chain uses TRBV7-9 and TRBJ1-2, with 7 bases aligning to TRBD1. The CDR3 runs 15 residues. V shed 0 bases, J shed 1 base, and the junction held 2 bases outside the gene matches. Germline values: CDR1 SEHNR, CDR2 FQNEAQ (reference sequence). This CDR3 reads CASSLAGQLNYGYTF. Written as DNA, the CDR3 is TGTGCCAGCAGCTTAGCGGGACAGCTTAACTATGGCTACACCTTC.